The next 22 T cell receptor beta chains were all read from a single sample in a study of OX40 agonist ivuxolimab in advanced cancers. Using immunoSEQ multiplex PCR, the repertoire was profiled, and TCRdb retains in-frame clones only, with some absent. The sample records 20,000 or so clones, under 85% being singletons. The sequences come from CD4+ or CD8+ T cells sorted from blood, collected in a trial of the OX40 agonist ivuxolimab. The receptors derive from an adult with an advanced solid tumor such as melanoma, head and neck, liver or kidney cancer.

This clone is medium-sized within its sample. The CDR3 reads CASRPGQGANEQFF. For the CDR3, the DNA is TGTGCCAGCAGACCGGGACAGGGGGCCAATGAGCAGTTCTTC. This chain joins TRBV7-9 and TRBJ2-1; 12 nucleotides align to TRBD1. Germline V lookup: CDR1 SEHNR, CDR2 FQNEAQ (reference sequence). With 6 bases clipped from V and 6 bases from J, the junction kept 3 bases outside the gene matches. This CDR3 is 14 amino acids long.

The chain uses TRBV27 and TRBJ1-2; D is unclear. Germline lookup yields CDR1 MNHEY and CDR2 SMNVEV (reference sequence). Trimming took 1 base from V and 3 from J, leaving 9 bases between them. The CDR3 loop spans 14 amino acids. CDR3 nucleotide sequence: TGTGCCAGCAGTTTATATCGAGGAGACTATGGCTACACCTTC. Translating it yields CASSLYRGDYGYTF.

This chain uses TRBV27 with TRBJ2-3, with 7 bases aligning to TRBD1. Germline CDR1 reads MNHEY; CDR2 reads SMNVEV (reference sequence). The ends lost 7 bases at V and 2 bases at J; junction bases unmatched: 6. There are 14 residues in the CDR3. CDR3 protein: CASTWGTATDTQYF. CDR3 bases: TGTGCCAGCACCTGGGGGACAGCCACAGATACGCAGTATTTT.

This chain links TRBV27 with TRBJ1-5; D is ambiguous. This CDR3 region has 13 residues. The V gene lost 3 bases and the J gene lost 5 bases, with 8 bases spanning the gap. The germline gives CDR1 MNHEY, CDR2 SMNVEV (reference sequence). DNA of the CDR3: TGTGCCAGCAGTTTTAAGGTGTATCAGCCCCAGCATTTT. This encodes CASSFKVYQPQHF.

This chain uses TRBV11-2 with TRBJ1-2, with D tentatively TRBD1 (5 bases). The V gene lost 4 bases and the J gene lost 4 bases, with 22 bases spanning the gap. CDR1 SGHAT and CDR2 FQNNGV come from the germline V gene. The CDR3 spans 17 residues. The CDR3 reads CASSSVVRGSTAYGYTF. DNA for the CDR3: TGTGCCAGCAGCTCCGTTGTGCGGGGGTCTACCGCCTATGGCTACACCTTC.

This rearrangement joins TRBV23-1 to TRBJ2-3; TRBD2 is a possible D gene (6 bases). Being an ORF, TRBV23-1 has a function that is uncertain. With 6 bases removed from V and 2 bases from J, the gap between germline ends came to 15 bases. The CDR3 has 15 amino acids. CDR3: CASSRGNTSTDTQYF. CDR3 in DNA: TGCGCCAGCAGCCGGGGGAACACCTCCACAGATACGCAGTATTTT.

The chain uses TRBV19 and TRBJ1-4; the match to TRBD1 covers 7 bases. The CDR3 has 17 amino acids. V shed 4 bases and J 8 bases; nucleotides not matched to a gene: 16. Germline V gene lookup returns CDR1 LNHDA and CDR2 SQIVND (reference sequence). CDR3 amino acids: CASSRARDSSGFEKLFF. In DNA form, the CDR3 reads TGTGCCAGTAGTAGGGCCCGGGACAGCTCCGGTTTCGAAAAACTGTTTTTT.

This clone was seen just once. V is TRBV6-1 and J is TRBJ2-3; D gene uncertain. The CDR3 has 16 residues. CDR1 and CDR2 from the germline V gene are MNHNS and SASEGT. V lost 0 bases to trimming and J lost 1 base, with 11 bases between them. CDR3 loop: CASSEALAFGTDTQYF. CDR3 sequence (DNA): TGTGCCAGCAGTGAAGCGCTCGCCTTCGGCACAGATACGCAGTATTTT.

This clone was counted between two and nine times. The genes are TRBV7-9 and TRBJ2-7; tentative D call: TRBD1 (5 bases). CDR3 length: 12 residues. Germline assignment: CDR1 SEHNR and CDR2 FQNEAQ (reference sequence). Between the trimmed V and J ends, which lost 3 bases and 3 bases, there was a span of 6 bases. The CDR3 here is CASSLDNYEQYF. As DNA, the CDR3 is TGTGCCAGCAGCTTGGACAACTACGAGCAGTACTTC. Full variable domain (remainder filled in from reference TRBV7-9 and TRBJ2-7): DTGVSQNPRHKITKRGQNVTFRCDPISEHNRLYWYRQTLGQGPEFLTYFQNEAQLEKSRLLSDRFSAERPKGSFSTLEIQRTEQGDSAMYLCASSLDNYEQYFGPGTRLTVT.

The chain joins TRBV27 to TRBJ2-7, with D uncertain. The CDR3 sequence is 14 residues long. Germline V CDR1 and CDR2: MNHEY, SMNVEV (reference sequence). Trimming removed 2 bases at V and 0 bases at J, with 8 bases between. CDR3 DNA sequence: TGTGCCAGCAGTTTAACTACGAGCTCCTACGAGCAGTACTTC. It translates to CASSLTTSSYEQYF.

This clone was seen once. V and J are TRBV6-5 and TRBJ2-7; TRBD2 might be the D (6 bases). The germline V gene has CDR1 MNHEY and CDR2 SVGAGI. Trimming took off 4 bases at V and 2 bases at J, with 12 bases between the two ends. The CDR3 has 14 amino acids. The CDR3 DNA reads TGTGCCAGCAGTTTAAGGACTACAACCTACGAGCAGTACTTC. Its protein is CASSLRTTTYEQYF.

By share, this clone counts as medium-sized. The CDR3 reads CASSPSGRGVPYEQYF. The CDR3 bases are TGTGCCAGCAGCCCCAGCGGCCGGGGGGTTCCCTACGAGCAGTACTTC. This chain uses TRBV9 with TRBJ2-7, with 7 bases that match TRBD2. V shed 4 bases, J shed 2 bases, and the junction held 12 bases outside the gene matches. The CDR3 covers 16 residues. CDR1 SGDLS and CDR2 YYNGEE come from the germline V gene.

This chain joins TRBV29-1 and TRBJ2-5; 11 bases fit TRBD1. Germline V gene data show CDR1 as SQVTM and CDR2 as ANQGSEA. The CDR3 consists of 15 residues. The trim removed 3 bases at V and 5 bases at J, leaving 8 bases unmatched. CDR3 nucleotide sequence: TGCAGCGTTGAGGACAGGGGGCCCTCGTGGGAGACCCAGTACTTC. This encodes CSVEDRGPSWETQYF.

This chain uses TRBV7-9 with TRBJ2-4, with unresolved D. This CDR3 is built from 14 residues. Trimming left V 2 bases short and J 0 bases short, with 5 bases between. Germline assignment: CDR1 SEHNR and CDR2 FQNEAQ (reference sequence). In nucleotides, the CDR3 is TGTGCCAGCAGCTTAACGGAAGCCAAAAACATTCAGTACTTC. It yields the protein CASSLTEAKNIQYF.

This chain connects TRBV10-3 to TRBJ2-7; TRBD1 might be the D (5 bases). In germline, CDR1 is ENHRY, CDR2 SYGVKD. The CDR3 consists of 13 residues. V was shortened by 4 bases and J by 6 bases, with 13 bases between the two germline ends. This chain's CDR3 is CAISAGPRGEQYF. The CDR3 nucleotides read TGTGCCATCAGTGCAGGGCCCCGTGGCGAGCAGTACTTC.

The chain is built from TRBV5-1 and TRBJ1-2, with D tentatively TRBD1 (6 bases). The CDR3 consists of 13 residues. Per the germline V gene, CDR1 is SGHRS and CDR2 is YFSETQ. Trimming pared 9 bases from V and 2 bases from J, leaving 14 bases between. The DNA for the CDR3 is TGCGCCACCCGACCGGGGGGCAACTATGGCTACACCTTC. Its translation: CATRPGGNYGYTF.

This chain connects TRBV27 to TRBJ2-7; TRBD1 matches at 10 bases. CDR3 size: 14 residues. From germline, CDR1 is MNHEY and CDR2 SMNVEV (reference sequence). V was clipped by 3 bases and J by 4 bases; unmatched bases: 3. In DNA, the CDR3 is TGTGCCAGCAGTTTCGGGACAGGGGATTACGAGCAGTACTTC. Translated, it gives CASSFGTGDYEQYF.

This chain joins TRBV7-9 and TRBJ2-7, with D possibly matching TRBD2 (5 bases). Trimming removed 1 base from V and 0 bases from J, with 13 bases in between. Looked up from germline, CDR1 is SEHNR and CDR2 is FQNEAQ (reference sequence). CDR3 length: 16 residues. In DNA, the CDR3 is TGTGCCAGCAGCTTAGGAACAGCGGCAAGCTCCTACGAGCAGTACTTC. It encodes CASSLGTAASSYEQYF.

DNA for the CDR3: TGTGCCATCAGTGAGAGTAGCGGGAGTGGACAGTACTTC. This sequence encodes CAISESSGSGQYF. V gene TRBV10-3 combines with J gene TRBJ2-7, with 9 bases matching TRBD2. This CDR3 is 13 amino acids long. Germline lookup yields CDR1 ENHRY and CDR2 SYGVKD. The J segment lost 10 bases and the V segment lost 2 bases, leaving 6 bases of the junction unmatched.

The chain carries TRBV9 and TRBJ2-7; D call uncertain. Germline values: CDR1 SGDLS, CDR2 YYNGEE. CDR3 length equals 14 residues. V gave up 0 bases and J gave up 2 bases, with 9 bases separating them. For the CDR3, the DNA is TGTGCCAGCAGCGTAGGGATTGAAACCTACGAGCAGTACTTC. This translates into CASSVGIETYEQYF.

This chain joins TRBV27 and TRBJ1-1, with D maybe TRBD1 (5 bases). V lost 3 bases, J lost 4 bases, and 12 bases lay in between. The CDR3 runs to 14 residues. Germline V gene lookup returns CDR1 MNHEY and CDR2 SMNVEV (reference sequence). Here the CDR3 DNA reads TGTGCCAGCAGTTTCAGTCAGGGAGGCACTGAAGCTTTCTTT. Translation: CASSFSQGGTEAFF.

The V call is TRBV11-2, the J call TRBJ2-7; D is possibly TRBD1 (6 bases). The CDR3 is 15 amino acids. Trimming took off 1 base at V and 2 bases at J, with 12 bases between the two ends. Germline-derived CDR1 and CDR2 are SGHAT and FQNNGV. The CDR3, as DNA: TGTGCCAGCAGCTTAGTTGGACAGTCTACCTACGAGCAGTACTTC. This gives the protein CASSLVGQSTYEQYF.